Shown below are 23 T cell receptor beta chains from a single sample sequenced in a study of T cells in Graves' hyperthyroidism and ophthalmopathy. RNA transcripts were the template for amplifying TCR beta CDR3 regions. Using the HTBI primer set, a first-round RT-PCR was run on the TCR CDR3. TCRdb re-called the multiplex PCR reads through MiXCR, storing one row per CDR3 protein. The table shows about 570,000 distinct CDR3 sequences, with 12% to 15% occurring only once. The specimen was blood. Every receptor here comes from a woman aged 40-49 years with Graves' hyperthyroidism.

This clonotype was detected many times. The chain is built from TRBV15 and TRBJ1-5; no clear D gene. This CDR3 is built from 14 residues. Germline CDR1 LNHNV, CDR2 YYDKDF (reference sequence). Trimming stripped 0 bases from V and 4 bases from J, with 7 bases between. The CDR3 protein is CATSREERNQPQHF. The CDR3 DNA sequence: TGTGCCACCAGCAGAGAGGAGAGGAATCAGCCCCAGCATTTT.

J is TRBJ2-7 and V is TRBV29-1; 15 bases map to TRBD2. Germline V gene lookup returns CDR1 SQVTM and CDR2 ANQGSEA. The CDR3 is 17 amino acids. J was trimmed by 0 bases and V by 4 bases; bases with no gene match: 7. CDR3 DNA sequence: TGCAGCGTTGGCCCGGGACTAGCGGGAGGCCGCTCCTACGAGCAGTACTTC. Its translation is CSVGPGLAGGRSYEQYF.

In this sample, this clonotype turned up a few times. The rearrangement links TRBV28 to TRBJ1-2; 7 nucleotides agree with TRBD1. The germline gives CDR1 MDHEN, CDR2 SYDVKM. This CDR3 has 14 residues. With 6 bases clipped from V and 3 bases from J, the junction kept 7 bases outside the gene matches. The CDR3 DNA follows: TGTGCCAGCAGCCGTACAGGGGAGGACTATGGCTACACCTTC. It yields the protein CASSRTGEDYGYTF.

The gene calls are TRBV7-9 and TRBJ1-1; D not certain. Germline assignment: CDR1 SEHNR and CDR2 FQNEAQ (reference sequence). V lost 3 bases, J lost 6 bases, and 5 bases lay in between. This CDR3 comprises 11 residues. CDR3 residues: CASSFGAEAFF. CDR3 in DNA: TGTGCCAGCAGCTTTGGTGCTGAAGCTTTCTTT.

The rearrangement links TRBV19 to TRBJ2-1; TRBD2 agrees at 9 bases. This CDR3 has 17 residues. Per germline, CDR1 LNHDA and CDR2 SQIVND (reference sequence). J lost 5 bases, V lost 7 bases, and 15 bases had no gene match. The CDR3 coding sequence is TGTGCCAGTAATCCCGAAATGTTTAGCGGGAGCGACAATGAGCAGTTCTTC. Protein product: CASNPEMFSGSDNEQFF.

This clonotype came up a few times. The chain employs TRBV3-1 and TRBJ2-1, with D hard to call. The germline CDR1 and CDR2 sequences are LGHDT and YNNKEL (reference sequence). The CDR3 extends over 14 amino acids. The V end lost 3 bases, the J end lost 10 bases, and 16 bases lay between the germline ends. The CDR3 is CASSQLGTGYEQFF. As DNA, the CDR3 is TGTGCCAGCAGCCAGCTGGGAACCGGTTACGAGCAGTTCTTC.

This clonotype was observed many times. V and J are TRBV28 and TRBJ1-5; D uncertain. The V and J ends lost 8 bases and 3 bases respectively, with 8 bases between them. The CDR3 is made up of 12 amino acids. Germline values: CDR1 MDHEN, CDR2 SYDVKM. The CDR3 is CASSPSNQPQHF. DNA for the CDR3: TGTGCCAGCTCACCTTCCAATCAGCCCCAGCATTTT.

This clonotype was detected only a few times. The rearrangement links TRBV12-3 or TRBV12-4 to TRBJ2-6; D is possibly TRBD1 or TRBD2 (5 bases each). Trimming removed 6 bases from V and 3 bases from J, with 12 bases in between. The CDR3 has 15 amino acids. CDR3 nucleotide sequence: TGTGCCAGCAGCGGCCGGGACGGTGGGGCCAACGTCCTGACTTTC. It specifies CASSGRDGGANVLTF.

This clonotype turned up a few times. V is TRBV6-1 and J is TRBJ2-7; D unresolved. This CDR3 is built from 11 residues. Germline CDR1 is MNHNS and CDR2 is SASEGT. Trimming pared 5 bases from V and 6 bases from J, leaving 8 bases between. CDR3 amino acids: CASSSASEQYF. Written as DNA, the CDR3 is TGTGCCAGCAGTTCCGCTTCCGAGCAGTACTTC.

This clonotype was recorded a few times. The V call is TRBV9, the J call TRBJ2-7; 7 nucleotides line up with TRBD2. The CDR3 spans 14 residues. Germline trimming cut 4 bases from V and 3 bases from J; bases unmatched to any gene: 7. Germline V gene data show CDR1 as SGDLS and CDR2 as YYNGEE. CDR3 coding DNA: TGTGCCAGCAGCACTCAAGCGGGAAGCTACGAGCAGTACTTC. Amino acid sequence: CASSTQAGSYEQYF.

To note about this clonotype: A read error may be the cause here, since a much bigger clone is one base away. This chain joins TRBV7-6 and TRBJ2-3; D unresolved. The CDR3 has 16 residues. The V gene's germline CDR1 is SGHVS and CDR2 FNYEAQ. The CDR3 DNA follows: TGTGCCCGCAGCTTAGATTTGGGCTTTACTACAGATACGCAGTATTTT. Amino acids: CARSLDLGFTTDTQYF.

This clonotype has more than one count but fewer than ten. This chain uses TRBV11-3 with TRBJ2-7, with D perhaps matching TRBD1 (6 bases). Per the germline V gene, CDR1 is SGHNT and CDR2 is YENEEA. This CDR3 is 14 amino acids long. The germline V and J ends were trimmed by 2 bases and 7 bases, with 15 bases remaining between them. The CDR3 loop is CASSLPNRVREQYF. CDR3 DNA: TGTGCCAGCAGCTTACCTAACAGGGTGCGGGAGCAGTACTTC.

J is TRBJ1-6 and V is TRBV9, with D tentatively TRBD1 (6 bases). This CDR3 comprises 16 residues. The ends were cut back, 3 bases at V and 4 bases at J, with 14 bases in the middle. From germline, CDR1 is SGDLS and CDR2 YYNGEE. DNA of the CDR3: TGTGCCAGCAGCGCCGACGGAGGGGGGTATAATTCACCCCTCCACTTT. Translating it yields CASSADGGGYNSPLHF.

This clonotype was detected only a few times. This sequence joins TRBV12-3 or TRBV12-4 and TRBJ1-4; TRBD1 matches 9 bases. The CDR3 contains 15 residues. Trimming removed 5 bases from V and 4 bases from J; junction bases left unmatched: 5. The DNA of the CDR3 is TGTGCCAGCAGTCCCACAGGGGGCAATAATGAAAAACTGTTTTTT. This sequence encodes CASSPTGGNNEKLFF.

This clonotype was seen repeatedly, ten times or more. The chain links TRBV5-1 to TRBJ2-7, with TRBD1 matching over 8 bases. The CDR3 loop spans 17 amino acids. In germline, CDR1 is SGHRS, CDR2 YFSETQ. After removal of 2 bases from V and 5 bases from J, the junction contained 15 bases not matched to a gene. The DNA for the CDR3 is TGCGCCAGCAGCTTCCAGATCGCAGGGGGCGCGTTCGACGAGCAGTACTTC. Encoded protein: CASSFQIAGGAFDEQYF.

This clonotype was detected ten times or more. Its ends do not fully match the called genes, so a read error is possible. The rearrangement uses TRBV7-7 and TRBJ2-5; the D call may be TRBD1 or TRBD2 (6 bases each). Per germline, CDR1 SSHAT and CDR2 FNYEAQ (reference sequence). The CDR3 spans 15 residues. The CDR3 loop is CASSLGVGGQETQYF. The CDR3, as DNA: TGTGCTAGCAGCTTAGGAGTAGGGGGGCAAGAGACCCAGTACTTC.

This clonotype was recorded many times. The rearrangement joins TRBV11-2 to TRBJ2-4, with 13 nucleotides matching TRBD2. V was pared by 4 bases and J by 8 bases, with 14 bases of the junction left unmatched. CDR1 is SGHAT, CDR2 FQNNGV, per germline. There are 18 residues in the CDR3. The CDR3 coding sequence is TGTGCCAGCAGCTCCCAAATGGCCGGGACTAGCGGGACGTACATTCAGTACTTC. This sequence encodes CASSSQMAGTSGTYIQYF.

The chain employs TRBV10-3 and TRBJ2-7; D possibly uses TRBD1 or TRBD2 (5 bases each). The CDR3 totals 16 residues. The V and J ends lost 2 bases and 6 bases respectively, with 20 bases between them. The germline V gene has CDR1 ENHRY and CDR2 SYGVKD. CDR3 region: CAISEDPGPYRSEQYF. In nucleotides, the CDR3 is TGTGCCATCAGTGAGGATCCGGGGCCTTATCGCTCCGAGCAGTACTTC.

The chain links TRBV19 to TRBJ1-5; weak D call: TRBD1 (5 bases). The CDR3 spans 14 residues. The V end lost 5 bases, the J end lost 0 bases, and 8 bases lay between the germline ends. The germline CDR1 and CDR2 sequences are LNHDA and SQIVND (reference sequence). The CDR3 loop is CASSGTHSNQPQHF. The DNA for the CDR3 is TGTGCCAGTAGTGGGACTCATAGCAATCAGCCCCAGCATTTT.

This clonotype has at least ten counts. The J gene is TRBJ2-7, the V gene TRBV6-2 or TRBV6-3, with D maybe TRBD2 (5 bases). The V end was cut by 2 bases, the J end by 4 bases, with 21 bases between. Germline V lookup: CDR1 MNHEY, CDR2 SVGEGT. This CDR3 has 17 residues. CDR3 amino acids: CASSYPQDSRIGYEQYF. CDR3 DNA: TGTGCCAGCAGTTACCCGCAGGACTCGAGAATTGGGTACGAGCAGTACTTC.

For this clonotype: The conserved closing phenylalanine or tryptophan is absent in this CDR3, likely reflecting a read error. The V gene is TRBV7-9, the J gene TRBJ1-1; D call uncertain. Germline values: CDR1 SEHNR, CDR2 FQNEAQ (reference sequence). CDR3 length: 11 amino acids. V was cut by 4 bases and J by 4 bases, with 4 bases left in between. In DNA form, the CDR3 reads TGTGCCAGCAGCTCCTCCACTGAAGCTTTCTCT. Translating it yields CASSSSTEAFS.

This clonotype appeared many times. The chain employs TRBV28 and TRBJ2-5; perhaps TRBD1 as D (6 bases). V was shortened by 4 bases and J by 5 bases, with 8 bases between the two germline ends. The CDR3 totals 12 residues. Germline loops: CDR1 MDHEN, CDR2 SYDVKM. CDR3 sequence: CASSSQGETQYF. The DNA of the CDR3 is TGTGCCAGCAGTTCCCAGGGGGAGACCCAGTACTTC.

The rearrangement links TRBV28 to TRBJ2-3, with TRBD2 as a possible D gene (6 bases). V was cut by 6 bases and J by 4 bases, with 17 bases left in between. Per germline, CDR1 MDHEN and CDR2 SYDVKM. This CDR3 is 15 amino acids long. The CDR3 spells CASSGSSVVPDTQYF. The CDR3 DNA reads TGTGCCAGCAGCGGATCTAGCGTTGTTCCAGATACGCAGTATTTT.